The 4 T cell receptor beta chains below all came from one sample that was sequenced in a study of response to subunit inactivated influenza vaccine. TCRdb ran MiXCR on the RT-PCR reads and lists one entry per CDR3 protein. The sample lists about 620,000 distinct CDR3 sequences, 12% seen once, with about a tenth in the top ten. The sequencing used PBMCs from blood, collected on the day of vaccination. The receptors shown here come from a man aged 50-60 years who received an inactivated influenza vaccine.

This rearrangement joins TRBV7-9 to TRBJ2-3; 14 nucleotides match TRBD2. The CDR3 consists of 16 residues. V dropped 5 bases and J dropped 4; count of bases not matched to a gene: 5. Germline V gene sequence: CDR1 SEHNR, CDR2 FQNEAQ (reference sequence). CDR3 sequence: CASSVGLAGGADTQYF. As DNA, the CDR3 is TGTGCCAGCAGCGTTGGACTAGCGGGGGGAGCAGATACGCAGTATTTT.

This clonotype has just a few counts. The rearrangement joins TRBV3-1 to TRBJ2-1; D uncertain. Germline CDR1 reads LGHDT; CDR2 reads YNNKEL (reference sequence). The CDR3 loop spans 13 amino acids. The V end was cut by 3 bases, the J end by 7 bases, with 10 bases between. This CDR3 is CASSHSTENEQFF. The CDR3 region has the DNA TGTGCCAGCAGCCACTCGACTGAAAATGAGCAGTTCTTC.

The rearrangement uses TRBV6-5 and TRBJ2-1; the D is unclear. The CDR3 has 12 residues. The V end lost 6 bases, the J end lost 11 bases, and 14 bases lay between the germline ends. Germline CDR1 is MNHEY and CDR2 is SVGAGI. CDR3 amino acids: CASSLVGGKQFF. CDR3 coding DNA: TGTGCCAGCAGCCTCGTTGGCGGCAAGCAGTTCTTC.

This clonotype was counted only a few times. The gene calls are TRBV5-6 and TRBJ2-4; 8 bases map to TRBD1. The CDR3 runs to 15 residues. Germline V gene data show CDR1 as SGHDT and CDR2 as YYEEEE. The J segment lost 8 bases and the V segment lost 2 bases, leaving 9 bases of the junction unmatched. The CDR3 reads CASSLQGVRKDIQYF. The DNA for the CDR3 is TGTGCCAGCAGCTTACAGGGGGTCAGGAAGGACATTCAGTACTTC.